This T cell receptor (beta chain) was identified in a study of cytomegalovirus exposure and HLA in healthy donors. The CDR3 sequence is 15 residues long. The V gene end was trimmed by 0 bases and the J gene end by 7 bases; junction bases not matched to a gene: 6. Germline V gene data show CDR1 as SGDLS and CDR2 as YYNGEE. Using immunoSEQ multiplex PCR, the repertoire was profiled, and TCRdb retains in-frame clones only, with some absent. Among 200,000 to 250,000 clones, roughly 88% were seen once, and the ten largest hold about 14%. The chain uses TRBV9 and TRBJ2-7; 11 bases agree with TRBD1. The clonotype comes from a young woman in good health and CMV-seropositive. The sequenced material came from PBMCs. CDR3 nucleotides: TGTGCCAGCAGCGTAGGGGGACAGGGGGTCCAGGAGCAGTACTTC. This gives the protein CASSVGGQGVQEQYF.